The source of this T cell receptor beta chain is a study of T cell clonality in common variable immunodeficiency. As to this clone: Its target is unknown. The CDR3 end is not reached by the read, which stops 3 residues before it; the germline J gene fills it in.

TCRdb keeps only in-frame clones here, not all; method: immunoSEQ multiplex PCR. Listed for the sample are around 47,000 clones, none seen a single time. Per germline, CDR1 KGHSH and CDR2 LQKENI. V lost 4 bases to trimming and J lost 3 bases; unmatched junction nucleotides: 7. CDR3 length: 16 residues. Findings and limits, study-wide: Patient heterogeneity in the CVID cohort limited correlations between repertoire features and clinical complications. Compared with controls, CVID subjects had fewer shared TCRbeta clones.

The sample taken for sequencing was peripheral blood mononuclear cells. The sequence was collected from a person aged 18-69 years in good health. The rearrangement uses TRBV18 and TRBJ1-2; 11 bases align to TRBD1. The DNA read from the CDR3 is TGTGCCAGCTCACGAGGACAGGGGGCACTTGACTATGGC. Translated, it gives CASSRGQGALDYG. The entire CDR3 protein is CASSRGQGALDYGYTF.